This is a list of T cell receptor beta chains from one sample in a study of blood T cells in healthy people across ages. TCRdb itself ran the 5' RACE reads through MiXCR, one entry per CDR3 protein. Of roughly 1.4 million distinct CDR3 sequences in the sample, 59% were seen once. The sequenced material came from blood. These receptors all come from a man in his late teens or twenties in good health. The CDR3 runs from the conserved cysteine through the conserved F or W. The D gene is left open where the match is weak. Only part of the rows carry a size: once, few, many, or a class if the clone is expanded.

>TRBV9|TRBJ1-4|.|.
CASSSDRDTEKLFF
TGTGCCAGCAGCTCAGACCGGGACACCGAAAAACTGTTTTTT
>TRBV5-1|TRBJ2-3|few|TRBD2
CASNRGEADTQYF
TGCGCCAGCAACCGGGGGGAGGCAGATACGCAGTATTTT
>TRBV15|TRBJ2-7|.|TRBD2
CATSGSLTSSSGGAKWDEQYF
TGTGCCACCAGCGGTTCCTTAACCTCTTCCAGCGGGGGAGCAAAATGGGACGAGCAGTACTTC
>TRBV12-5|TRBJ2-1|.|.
CASGLSNWAGSYNEQFF
TGTGCTAGTGGTTTGTCCAACTGGGCGGGGTCCTACAATGAGCAGTTCTTC
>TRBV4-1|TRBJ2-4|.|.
CASSQVGGVIRDRSPTDIQYF
TGCGCCAGCAGCCAAGTAGGGGGGGTCATCCGGGACAGGAGTCCCACGGACATTCAGTACTTC
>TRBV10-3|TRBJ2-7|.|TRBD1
CAISGSKGQERYEQYF
TGTGCCATCAGTGGGAGCAAAGGACAGGAGAGGTACGAGCAGTACTTC
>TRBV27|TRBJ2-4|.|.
CASSLRSPNRGRSKNIQYF
TGTGCCAGCAGTTTACGGTCCCCAAATCGGGGGCGAAGCAAAAACATTCAGTACTTC
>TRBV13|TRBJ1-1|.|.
CASSPKPGANTEAFF
TGTGCCAGCAGCCCAAAGCCGGGGGCGAACACTGAAGCTTTCTTT
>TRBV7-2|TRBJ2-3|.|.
CASSLGWVGTDTQYF
TGTGCCAGCAGCTTAGGATGGGTAGGCACAGATACGCAGTATTTT
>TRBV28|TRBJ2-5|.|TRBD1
CASTNGQGSWYNEQYF
TGTGCCAGCACCAACGGACAGGGAAGTTGGTACAATGAGCAGTACTTC
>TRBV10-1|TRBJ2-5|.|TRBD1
CASSEKGAGETQYF
TGCGCCAGCAGTGAGAAGGGGGCTGGGGAGACCCAGTACTTC
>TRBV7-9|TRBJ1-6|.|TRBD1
CASSLEDTGDNSPLHF
TGTGCCAGCAGCTTAGAAGACACAGGGGATAATTCACCCCTCCACTTT
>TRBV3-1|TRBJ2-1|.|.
CASSQDSGSYNEQFF
TGTGCCAGCAGCCAAGATTCAGGCTCCTACAATGAGCAGTTCTTC
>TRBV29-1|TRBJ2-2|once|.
CSVVIGSLNTGELFF
TGCAGCGTTGTAATTGGAAGCCTGAACACCGGGGAGCTGTTTTTT
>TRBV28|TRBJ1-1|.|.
CASSLIGNTEAFF
TGTGCCAGCAGTTTGATCGGGAACACTGAAGCTTTCTTT